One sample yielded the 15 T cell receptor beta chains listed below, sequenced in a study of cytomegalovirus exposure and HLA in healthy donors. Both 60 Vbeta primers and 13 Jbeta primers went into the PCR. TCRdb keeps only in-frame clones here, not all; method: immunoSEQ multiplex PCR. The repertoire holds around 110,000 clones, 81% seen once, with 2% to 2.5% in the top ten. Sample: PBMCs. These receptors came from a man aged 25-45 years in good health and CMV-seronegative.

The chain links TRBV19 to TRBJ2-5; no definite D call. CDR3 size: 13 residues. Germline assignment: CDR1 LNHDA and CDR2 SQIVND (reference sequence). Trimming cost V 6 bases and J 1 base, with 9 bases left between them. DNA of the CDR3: TGTGCCAGTAGCCGTGAGTCCCAAGAGACCCAGTACTTC. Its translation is CASSRESQETQYF.

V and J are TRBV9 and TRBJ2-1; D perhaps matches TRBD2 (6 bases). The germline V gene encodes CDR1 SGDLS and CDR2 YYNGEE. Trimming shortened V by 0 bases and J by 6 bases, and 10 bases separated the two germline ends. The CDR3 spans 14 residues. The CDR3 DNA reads TGTGCCAGCAGCGTAGAAGGGACTTCCAATGAGCAGTTCTTC. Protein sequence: CASSVEGTSNEQFF.

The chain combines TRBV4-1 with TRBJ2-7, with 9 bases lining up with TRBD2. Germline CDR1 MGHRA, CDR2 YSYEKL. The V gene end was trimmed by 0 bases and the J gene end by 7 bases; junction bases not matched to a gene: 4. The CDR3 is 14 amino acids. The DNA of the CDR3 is TGCGCCAGCAGCCAAGATTTCGCGGGGGGGGAGCAGTACTTC. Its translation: CASSQDFAGGEQYF.

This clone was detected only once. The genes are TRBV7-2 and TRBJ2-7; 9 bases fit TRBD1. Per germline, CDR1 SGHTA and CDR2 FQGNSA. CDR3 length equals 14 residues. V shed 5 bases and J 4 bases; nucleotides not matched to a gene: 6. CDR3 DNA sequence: TGTGCCAGCAGCCGGGACAGGGAGAGATACGAGCAGTACTTC. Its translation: CASSRDRERYEQYF.

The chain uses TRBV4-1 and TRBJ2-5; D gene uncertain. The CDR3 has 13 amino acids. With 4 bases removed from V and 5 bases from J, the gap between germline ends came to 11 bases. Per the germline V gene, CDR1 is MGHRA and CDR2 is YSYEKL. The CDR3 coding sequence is TGCGCCAGCAGCCGGCTGGTCGGGGAGACCCAGTACTTC. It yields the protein CASSRLVGETQYF.

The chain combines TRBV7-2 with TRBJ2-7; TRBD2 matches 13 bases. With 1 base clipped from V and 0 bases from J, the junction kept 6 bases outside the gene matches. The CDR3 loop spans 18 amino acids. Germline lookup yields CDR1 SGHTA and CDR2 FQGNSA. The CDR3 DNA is TGTGCCAGCAGCTTAGGAAAACTAGCGGGAGGGTACTCCTACGAGCAGTACTTC. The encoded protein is CASSLGKLAGGYSYEQYF.

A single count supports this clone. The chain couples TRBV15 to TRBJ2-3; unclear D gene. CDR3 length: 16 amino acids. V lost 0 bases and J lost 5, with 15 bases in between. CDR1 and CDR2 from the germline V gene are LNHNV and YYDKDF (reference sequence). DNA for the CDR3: TGTGCCACCAGCAGAGATGCCGACCCACGAGGAGATACGCAGTATTTT. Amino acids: CATSRDADPRGDTQYF.

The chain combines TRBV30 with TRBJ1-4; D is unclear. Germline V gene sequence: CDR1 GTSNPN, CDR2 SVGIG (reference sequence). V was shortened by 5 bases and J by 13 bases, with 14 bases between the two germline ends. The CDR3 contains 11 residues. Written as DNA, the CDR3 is TGTGCCTGGGCGAATGGTGGTGGACTGTTTTTT. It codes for CAWANGGGLFF.

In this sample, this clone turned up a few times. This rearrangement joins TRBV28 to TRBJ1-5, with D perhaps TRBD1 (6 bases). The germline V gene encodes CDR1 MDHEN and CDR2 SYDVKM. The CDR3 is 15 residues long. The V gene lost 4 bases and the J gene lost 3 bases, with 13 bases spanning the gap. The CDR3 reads CASSSGQTFNQPQHF. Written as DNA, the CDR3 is TGTGCCAGCAGTTCCGGACAGACATTCAATCAGCCCCAGCATTTT.

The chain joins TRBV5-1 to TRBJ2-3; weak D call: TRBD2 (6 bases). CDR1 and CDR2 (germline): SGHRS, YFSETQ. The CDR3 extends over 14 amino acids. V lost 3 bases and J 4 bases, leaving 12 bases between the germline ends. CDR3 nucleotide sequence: TGCGCCAGCAGCTCGACTAGATTGCCAGATACGCAGTATTTT. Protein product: CASSSTRLPDTQYF.

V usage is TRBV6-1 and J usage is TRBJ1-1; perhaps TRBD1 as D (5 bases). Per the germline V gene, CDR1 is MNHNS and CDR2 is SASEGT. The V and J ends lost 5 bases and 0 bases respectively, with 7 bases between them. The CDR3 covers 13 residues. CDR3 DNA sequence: TGTGCCAGCAGTATGGACATGAACACTGAAGCTTTCTTT. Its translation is CASSMDMNTEAFF.

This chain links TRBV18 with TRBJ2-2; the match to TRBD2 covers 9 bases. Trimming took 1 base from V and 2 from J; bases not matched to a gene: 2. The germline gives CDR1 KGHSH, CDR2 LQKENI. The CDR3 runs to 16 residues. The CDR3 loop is CASSPQAGGNTGELFF. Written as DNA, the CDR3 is TGTGCCAGCTCACCACAAGCGGGGGGTAACACCGGGGAGCTGTTTTTT.

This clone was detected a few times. The CDR3 loop reads CSVDVLGRETQYF. The CDR3, as DNA: TGCAGCGTTGATGTTCTGGGGCGGGAGACCCAGTACTTC. V and J are TRBV29-1 and TRBJ2-5; a weak D match, TRBD1 (5 bases). Per the germline V gene, CDR1 is SQVTM and CDR2 is ANQGSEA. This CDR3 contains 13 residues. Trimming took off 3 bases at V and 5 bases at J, with 13 bases between the two ends.

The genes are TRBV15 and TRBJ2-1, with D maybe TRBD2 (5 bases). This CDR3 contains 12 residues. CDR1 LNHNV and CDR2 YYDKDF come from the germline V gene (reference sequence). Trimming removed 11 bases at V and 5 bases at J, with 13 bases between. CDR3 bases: TGTGCCGCCGGACTTGGGCACAATGAGCAGTTCTTC. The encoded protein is CAAGLGHNEQFF.

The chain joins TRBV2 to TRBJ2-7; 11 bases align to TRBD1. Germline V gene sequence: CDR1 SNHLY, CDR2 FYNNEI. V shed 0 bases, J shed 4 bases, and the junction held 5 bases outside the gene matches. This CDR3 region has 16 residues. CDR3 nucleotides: TGTGCCAGCAGTGAAGCGCTTGGGGACAGGGGGTACGAGCAGTACTTC. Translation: CASSEALGDRGYEQYF. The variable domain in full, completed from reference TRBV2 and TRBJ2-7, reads EPEVTQTPSHQVTQMGQEVILRCVPISNHLYFYWYRQILGQKVEFLVSFYNNEISEKSEIFDDQFSVERPDGSNFTLKIRSTKLEDSAMYFCASSEALGDRGYEQYFGPGTRLTVT.